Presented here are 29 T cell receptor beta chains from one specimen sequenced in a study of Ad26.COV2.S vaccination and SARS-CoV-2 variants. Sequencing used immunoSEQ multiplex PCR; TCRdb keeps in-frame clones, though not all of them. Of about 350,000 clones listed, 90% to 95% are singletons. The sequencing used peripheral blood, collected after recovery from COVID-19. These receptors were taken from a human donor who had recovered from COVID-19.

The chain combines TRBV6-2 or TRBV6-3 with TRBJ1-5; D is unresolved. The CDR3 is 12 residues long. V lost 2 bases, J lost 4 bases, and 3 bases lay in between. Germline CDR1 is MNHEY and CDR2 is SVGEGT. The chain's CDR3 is CASSYRNQPQHF. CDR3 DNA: TGTGCCAGCAGTTACAGGAATCAGCCCCAGCATTTT.

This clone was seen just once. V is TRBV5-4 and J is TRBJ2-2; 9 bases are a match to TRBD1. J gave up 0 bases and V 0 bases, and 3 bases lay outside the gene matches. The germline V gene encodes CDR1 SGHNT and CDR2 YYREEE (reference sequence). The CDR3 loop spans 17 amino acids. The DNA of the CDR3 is TGTGCCAGCAGCTTGGAACAGGGGGCACCGAACACCGGGGAGCTGTTTTTT. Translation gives CASSLEQGAPNTGELFF. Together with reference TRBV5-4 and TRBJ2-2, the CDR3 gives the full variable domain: ETGVTQSPTHLIKTRGQQVTLRCSSQSGHNTVSWYQQALGQGPQFIFQYYREEENGRGNFPPRFSGLQFPNYSSELNVNALELDDSALYLCASSLEQGAPNTGELFFGEGSRLTVL.

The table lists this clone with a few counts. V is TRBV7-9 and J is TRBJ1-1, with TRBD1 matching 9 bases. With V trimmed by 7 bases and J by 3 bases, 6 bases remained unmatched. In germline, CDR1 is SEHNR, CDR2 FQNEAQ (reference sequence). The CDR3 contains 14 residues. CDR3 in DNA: TGTGCCAGCAATCCGGGGACAGGGCACACTGAAGCTTTCTTT. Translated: CASNPGTGHTEAFF.

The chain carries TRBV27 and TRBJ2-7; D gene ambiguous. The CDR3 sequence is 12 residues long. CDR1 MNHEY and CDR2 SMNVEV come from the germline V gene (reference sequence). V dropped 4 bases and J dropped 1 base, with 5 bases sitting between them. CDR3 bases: TGTGCCAGCAGTTCGAGTTCCTACGAGCAGTACTTC. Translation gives CASSSSSYEQYF.

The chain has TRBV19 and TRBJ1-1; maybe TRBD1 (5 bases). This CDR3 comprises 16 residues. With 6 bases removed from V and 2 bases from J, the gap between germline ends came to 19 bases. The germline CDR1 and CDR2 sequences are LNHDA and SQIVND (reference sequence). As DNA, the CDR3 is TGTGCCAGTAGGGGGGTGGACGGGAAGTTTAACACTGAAGCTTTCTTT. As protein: CASRGVDGKFNTEAFF.

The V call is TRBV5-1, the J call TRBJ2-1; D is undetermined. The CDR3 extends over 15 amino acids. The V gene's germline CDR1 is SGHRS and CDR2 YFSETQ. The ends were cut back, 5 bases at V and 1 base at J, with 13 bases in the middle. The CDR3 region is CASSSRTASYNEQFF. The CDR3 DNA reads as TGCGCCAGCAGTTCGCGGACGGCTTCCTACAATGAGCAGTTCTTC.

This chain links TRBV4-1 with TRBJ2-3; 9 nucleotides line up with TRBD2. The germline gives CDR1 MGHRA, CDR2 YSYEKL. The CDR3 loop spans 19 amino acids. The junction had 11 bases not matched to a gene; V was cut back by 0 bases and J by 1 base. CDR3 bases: TGCGCCAGCAGCCAAGATTTGCGGGGGGGCCAGGTAGGCACAGATACGCAGTATTTT. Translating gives CASSQDLRGGQVGTDTQYF.

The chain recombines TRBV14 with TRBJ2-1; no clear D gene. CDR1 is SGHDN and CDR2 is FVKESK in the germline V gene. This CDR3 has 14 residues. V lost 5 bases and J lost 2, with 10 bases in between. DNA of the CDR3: TGTGCCAGCAGCTTGTCAACACCCTACAATGAGCAGTTCTTC. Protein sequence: CASSLSTPYNEQFF.

CDR3: CASSVGTGERDYGYTF. CDR3 sequence (DNA): TGTGCCAGCAGTGTAGGGACAGGGGAACGGGACTATGGCTACACCTTC. This chain uses TRBV6-1 with TRBJ1-2; TRBD1 matches at 10 bases. Germline trimming cut 4 bases from V and 3 bases from J; bases unmatched to any gene: 8. This CDR3 region has 16 residues. The germline V gene encodes CDR1 MNHNS and CDR2 SASEGT.

The CDR3 bases are TGTGCCAGTAGTATCGGGTCGGGACAAACAAACACTGAAGCTTTCTTT. It is translated as CASSIGSGQTNTEAFF. V gene TRBV19 combines with J gene TRBJ1-1; D is possibly TRBD1 (6 bases). Between the trimmed V and J ends, which lost 3 bases and 2 bases, there was a span of 16 bases. Germline V gene data show CDR1 as LNHDA and CDR2 as SQIVND (reference sequence). CDR3 length equals 16 residues.

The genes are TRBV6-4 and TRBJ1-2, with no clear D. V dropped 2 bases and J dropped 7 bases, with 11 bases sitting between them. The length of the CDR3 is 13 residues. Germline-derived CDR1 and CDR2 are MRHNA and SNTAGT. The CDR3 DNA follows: TGTGCCAGCAGTGACGAGGCGGGCGGTGGCTACACCTTC. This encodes CASSDEAGGGYTF.

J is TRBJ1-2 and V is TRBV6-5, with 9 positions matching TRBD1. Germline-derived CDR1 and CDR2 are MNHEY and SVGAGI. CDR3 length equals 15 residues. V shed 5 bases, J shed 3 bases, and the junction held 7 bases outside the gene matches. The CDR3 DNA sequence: TGTGCCAGCAGTCCACAGGGGGCCAGCGACTATGGCTACACCTTC. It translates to CASSPQGASDYGYTF.

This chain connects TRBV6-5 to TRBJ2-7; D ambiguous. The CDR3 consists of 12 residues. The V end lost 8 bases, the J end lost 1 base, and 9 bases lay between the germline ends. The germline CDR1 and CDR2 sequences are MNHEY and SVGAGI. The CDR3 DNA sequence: TGTGCCAGCTCTGACTCATCCTACGAGCAGTACTTC. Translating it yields CASSDSSYEQYF.

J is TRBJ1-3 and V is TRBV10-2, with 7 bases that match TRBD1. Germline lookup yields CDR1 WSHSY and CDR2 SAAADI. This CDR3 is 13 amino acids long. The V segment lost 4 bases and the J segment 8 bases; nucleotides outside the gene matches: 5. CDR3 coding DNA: TGCGCCAGCAGTGGACAGGGAGTGGACACCATATATTTT. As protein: CASSGQGVDTIYF.

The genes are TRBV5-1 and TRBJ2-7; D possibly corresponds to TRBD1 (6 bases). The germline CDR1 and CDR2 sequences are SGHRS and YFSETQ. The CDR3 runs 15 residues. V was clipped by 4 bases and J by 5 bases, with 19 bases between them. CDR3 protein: CASSLLGAGTHEQYF. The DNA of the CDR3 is TGCGCCAGCAGCCTTTTGGGGGCCGGTACCCACGAGCAGTACTTC.

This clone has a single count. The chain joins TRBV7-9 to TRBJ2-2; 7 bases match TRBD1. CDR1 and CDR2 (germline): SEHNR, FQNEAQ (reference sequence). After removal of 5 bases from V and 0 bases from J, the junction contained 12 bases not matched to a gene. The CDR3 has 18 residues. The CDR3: CASSPRDSSRANTGELFF. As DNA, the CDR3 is TGTGCCAGCAGCCCCCGGGACAGTTCCCGGGCGAACACCGGGGAGCTGTTTTTT.

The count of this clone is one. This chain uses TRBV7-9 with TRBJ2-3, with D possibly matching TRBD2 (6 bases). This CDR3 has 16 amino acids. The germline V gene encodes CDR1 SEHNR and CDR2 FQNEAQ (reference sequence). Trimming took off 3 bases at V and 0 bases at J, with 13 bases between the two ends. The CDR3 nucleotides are TGTGCCAGCAGCTTGAGGGTCGGGGGTAGCACAGATACGCAGTATTTT. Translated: CASSLRVGGSTDTQYF.

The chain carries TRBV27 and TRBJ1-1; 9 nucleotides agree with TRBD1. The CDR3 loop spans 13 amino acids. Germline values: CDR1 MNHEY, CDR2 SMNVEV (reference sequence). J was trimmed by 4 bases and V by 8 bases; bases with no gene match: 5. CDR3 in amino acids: CASGMTGGTEAFF. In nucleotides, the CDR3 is TGTGCCAGCGGGATGACAGGGGGCACTGAAGCTTTCTTT.

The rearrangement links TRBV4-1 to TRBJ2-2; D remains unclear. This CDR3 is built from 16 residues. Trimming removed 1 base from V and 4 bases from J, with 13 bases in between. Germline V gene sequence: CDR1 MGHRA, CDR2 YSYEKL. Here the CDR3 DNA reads TGCGCCAGCAGCCAAGTACCCTCTACCGGCACCGGGGAGCTGTTTTTT. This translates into CASSQVPSTGTGELFF.

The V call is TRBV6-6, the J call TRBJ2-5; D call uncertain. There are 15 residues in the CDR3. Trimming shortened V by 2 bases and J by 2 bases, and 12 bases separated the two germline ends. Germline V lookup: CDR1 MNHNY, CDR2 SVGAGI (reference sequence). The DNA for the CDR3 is TGTGCCAGCAGTTACAGAGCGACCCAACAAGAGACCCAGTACTTC. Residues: CASSYRATQQETQYF.

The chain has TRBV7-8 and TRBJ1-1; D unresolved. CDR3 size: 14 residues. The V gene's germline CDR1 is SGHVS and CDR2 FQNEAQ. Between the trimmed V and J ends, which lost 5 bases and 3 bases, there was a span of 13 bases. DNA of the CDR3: TGTGCCAGCAGCCGAGACCTGAGCGACACTGAAGCTTTCTTT. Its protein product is CASSRDLSDTEAFF.

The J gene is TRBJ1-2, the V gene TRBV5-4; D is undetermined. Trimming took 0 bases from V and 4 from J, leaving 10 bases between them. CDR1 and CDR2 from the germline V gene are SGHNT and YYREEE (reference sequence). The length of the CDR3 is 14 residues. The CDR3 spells CASSLVSEFYGYTF. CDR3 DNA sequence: TGTGCCAGCAGCTTGGTGTCCGAGTTCTATGGCTACACCTTC.

CDR3 nucleotides: TGTGCCAGCAGCTTCGGTGGGGACACTGAAGCTTTCTTT. As protein: CASSFGGDTEAFF. The J gene is TRBJ1-1, the V gene TRBV9; D gene uncertain. Trimming took 4 bases from V and 3 from J, leaving 10 bases between them. The CDR3 has 13 residues. Germline assignment: CDR1 SGDLS and CDR2 YYNGEE.

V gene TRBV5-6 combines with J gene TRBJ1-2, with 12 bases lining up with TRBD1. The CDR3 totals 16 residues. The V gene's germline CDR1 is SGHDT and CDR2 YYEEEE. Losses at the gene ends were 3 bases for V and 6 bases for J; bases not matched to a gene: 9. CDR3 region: CASSSPGQGAEHGYTF. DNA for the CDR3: TGTGCCAGCAGCTCCCCGGGACAGGGGGCCGAACATGGCTACACCTTC.

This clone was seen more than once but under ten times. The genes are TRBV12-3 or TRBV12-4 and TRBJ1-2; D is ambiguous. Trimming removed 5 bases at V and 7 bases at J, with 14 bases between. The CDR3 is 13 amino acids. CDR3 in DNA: TGTGCCAGCAGTCACACCCCCACGACTGGCTACACCTTC. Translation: CASSHTPTTGYTF.

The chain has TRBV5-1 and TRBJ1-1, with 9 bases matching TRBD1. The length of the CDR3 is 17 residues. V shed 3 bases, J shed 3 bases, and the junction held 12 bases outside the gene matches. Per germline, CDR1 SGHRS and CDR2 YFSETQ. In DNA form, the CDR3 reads TGCGCCAGCAGCTCATACTTATCGGACAGGGGCGACACTGAAGCTTTCTTT. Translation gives CASSSYLSDRGDTEAFF.

CDR3 amino acids: CASSESVNGYTF. The DNA for the CDR3 is TGTGCCAGCAGTGAATCGGTGAATGGCTACACCTTC. The V gene is TRBV6-1, the J gene TRBJ1-2, with D uncertain. This CDR3 spans 12 amino acids. Trimming left V 2 bases short and J 6 bases short, with 7 bases between. Looked up from germline, CDR1 is MNHNS and CDR2 is SASEGT.

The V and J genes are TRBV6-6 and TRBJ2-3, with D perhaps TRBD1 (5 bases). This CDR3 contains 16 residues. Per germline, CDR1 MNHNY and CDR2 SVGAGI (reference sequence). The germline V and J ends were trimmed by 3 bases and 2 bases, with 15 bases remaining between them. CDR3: CASSYQGSEITDTQYF. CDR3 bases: TGTGCCAGCAGTTATCAGGGTTCGGAGATCACAGATACGCAGTATTTT.

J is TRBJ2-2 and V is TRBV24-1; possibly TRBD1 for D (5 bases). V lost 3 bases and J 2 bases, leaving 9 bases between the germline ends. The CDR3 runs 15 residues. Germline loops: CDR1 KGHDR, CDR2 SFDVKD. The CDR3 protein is CATSDQTANTGELFF. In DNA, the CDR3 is TGTGCCACCAGTGATCAGACAGCTAACACCGGGGAGCTGTTTTTT.